This T cell receptor (beta chain) was sequenced during a study of CD8+ T cells in alopecia areata. Points from the study as a whole: On tofacitinib, scalp clonality and expanded CD8+ clones among top 100 fell significantly.

This clone was seen a single time. Its matching antigen is unknown. cDNA prepared by RNA extraction and subsequent reverse transcription served as the template for sequencing. The repertoire was sequenced with immunoSEQ multiplex PCR; TCRdb's copy has only in-frame clones and lacks some. This sample has around 190,000 clones, with 60% found just once. The treatment is: oral pan-JAK inhibitor, 5-10 mg twice daily. Trimming left V 8 bases short and J 4 bases short, with 15 bases between. Germline CDR1 and CDR2: GTSNPN and SVGIG (reference sequence). The CDR3 loop spans 12 amino acids. J is TRBJ2-7 and V is TRBV30; D might be TRBD1 (5 bases). The source is a human donor with alopecia areata. The sample was CD4+ T cells sorted from blood, taken at week 24, from a patient treated with tofacitinib. The CDR3 protein is CASSRARYEQYF. The CDR3 coding sequence is TGTGCCAGTTCCAGGGCGAGATACGAGCAGTACTTC. Full variable domain (outside the CDR3, taken from reference TRBV30 and TRBJ2-7): SQTIHQWPATLVQPVGSPLSLECTVEGTSNPNLYWYRQAAGRGLQLLFYSVGIGQISSEVPQNLSASRPQDRQFILSSKKLLLSDSGFYLCASSRARYEQYFGPGTRLTVT.